A single sample gave rise to the 4 T cell receptor beta chains below, sequenced in a study of regulatory and conventional T cells in RAG deficiency. The sorted regulatory T cells were CD4+, CD25-high and CD127-low, with genomic DNA sequenced. Profiling relied on immunoSEQ multiplex PCR, and the TCRdb table lists in-frame clones only, not all of them. The table records about 19,000 clones, approximately 90% of them present only once. The data were also submitted as part of a second study, on regulatory T cells. Per that paper: Amplification used 52 TRBV primers and 13 TRBJ primers.

The sample taken for sequencing was Tregs sorted from blood. Receptors originate from a human donor in good health.

The gene calls are TRBV5-1 and TRBJ2-1; 7 bases fit TRBD2. Germline trimming cut 3 bases from V and 7 bases from J; bases unmatched to any gene: 10. This CDR3 has 15 amino acids. Germline V gene data show CDR1 as SGHRS and CDR2 as YFSETQ. DNA of the CDR3: TGCGCCAGCAGCTCCGGGGGGTCCTATAAGAATGAGCAGTTCTTC. Translated: CASSSGGSYKNEQFF.

The V call is TRBV6-1, the J call TRBJ1-4; possible D gene TRBD1, 5 bases. The CDR3 totals 15 residues. CDR1 and CDR2 (germline): MNHNS, SASEGT. Trimming left V 6 bases short and J 7 bases short, with 18 bases between. This CDR3 reads CASRLTGTRAEKLFF. The CDR3 nucleotides are TGTGCCAGCAGGCTCACCGGGACGAGGGCTGAAAAACTGTTTTTT.

The chain combines TRBV6-5 with TRBJ1-1; D may be TRBD1 (6 bases). Trimming pared 6 bases from V and 5 bases from J, leaving 10 bases between. Germline loops: CDR1 MNHEY, CDR2 SVGAGI. The CDR3 sequence is 12 residues long. This CDR3 is CASSQGGTEAFF. CDR3 DNA sequence: TGTGCCAGCAGCCAAGGGGGTACTGAAGCTTTCTTT.

J is TRBJ1-5 and V is TRBV5-1; 9 bases align to TRBD1. Looked up from germline, CDR1 is SGHRS and CDR2 is YFSETQ. V was clipped by 4 bases and J by 5 bases; unmatched bases: 7. The CDR3 extends over 15 amino acids. The CDR3 region is CASSAGQGGHQPQHF. For the CDR3, the DNA is TGCGCCAGCAGCGCGGGACAGGGCGGCCATCAGCCCCAGCATTTT.